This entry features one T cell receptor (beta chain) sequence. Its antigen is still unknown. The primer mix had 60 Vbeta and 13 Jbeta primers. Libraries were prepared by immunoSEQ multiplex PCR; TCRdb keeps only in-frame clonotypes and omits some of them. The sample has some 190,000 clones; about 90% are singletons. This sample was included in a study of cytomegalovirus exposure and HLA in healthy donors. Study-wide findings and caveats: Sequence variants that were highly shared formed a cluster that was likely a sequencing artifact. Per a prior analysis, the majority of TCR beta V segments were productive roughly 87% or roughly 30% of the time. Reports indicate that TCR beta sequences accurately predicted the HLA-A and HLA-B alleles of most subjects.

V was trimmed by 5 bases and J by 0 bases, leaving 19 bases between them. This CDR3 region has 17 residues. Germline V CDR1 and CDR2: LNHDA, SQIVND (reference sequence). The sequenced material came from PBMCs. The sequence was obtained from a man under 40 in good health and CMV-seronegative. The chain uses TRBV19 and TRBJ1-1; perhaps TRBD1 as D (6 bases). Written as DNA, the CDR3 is TGTGCCAGTAGTTGGAGGCGAACAGGGCCCCTGAACACTGAAGCTTTCTTT. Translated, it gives CASSWRRTGPLNTEAFF.